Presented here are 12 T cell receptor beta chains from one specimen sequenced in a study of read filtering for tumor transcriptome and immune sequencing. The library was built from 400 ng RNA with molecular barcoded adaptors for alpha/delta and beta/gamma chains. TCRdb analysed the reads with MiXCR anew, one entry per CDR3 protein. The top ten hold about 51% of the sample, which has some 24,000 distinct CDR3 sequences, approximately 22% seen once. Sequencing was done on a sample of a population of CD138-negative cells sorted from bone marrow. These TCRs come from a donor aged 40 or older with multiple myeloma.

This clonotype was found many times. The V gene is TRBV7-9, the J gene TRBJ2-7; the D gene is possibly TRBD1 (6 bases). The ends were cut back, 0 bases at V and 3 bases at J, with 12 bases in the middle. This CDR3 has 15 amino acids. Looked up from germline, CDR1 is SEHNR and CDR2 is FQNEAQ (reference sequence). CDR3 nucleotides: TGTGCCAGCAGCTTAGCACGACAGGAAGTCTACGAGCAGTACTTC. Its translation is CASSLARQEVYEQYF.

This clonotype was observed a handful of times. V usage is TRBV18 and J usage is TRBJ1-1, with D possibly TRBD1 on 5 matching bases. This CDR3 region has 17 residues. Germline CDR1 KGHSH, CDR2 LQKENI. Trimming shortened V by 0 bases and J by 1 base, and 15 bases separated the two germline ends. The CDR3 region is CASSPPRGPGPNTEAFF. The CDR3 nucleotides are TGTGCCAGCTCACCACCCCGGGGACCCGGGCCGAACACTGAAGCTTTCTTT.

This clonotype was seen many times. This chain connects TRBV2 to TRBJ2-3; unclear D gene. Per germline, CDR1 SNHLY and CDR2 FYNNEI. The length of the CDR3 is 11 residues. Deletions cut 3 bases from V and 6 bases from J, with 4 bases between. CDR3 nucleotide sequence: TGTGCCAGCAGTGAGTTGGATACGCAGTATTTT. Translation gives CASSELDTQYF. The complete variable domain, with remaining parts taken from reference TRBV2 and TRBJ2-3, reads EPEVTQTPSHQVTQMGQEVILRCVPISNHLYFYWYRQILGQKVEFLVSFYNNEISEKSEIFDDQFSVERPDGSNFTLKIRSTKLEDSAMYFCASSELDTQYFGPGTRLTVL.

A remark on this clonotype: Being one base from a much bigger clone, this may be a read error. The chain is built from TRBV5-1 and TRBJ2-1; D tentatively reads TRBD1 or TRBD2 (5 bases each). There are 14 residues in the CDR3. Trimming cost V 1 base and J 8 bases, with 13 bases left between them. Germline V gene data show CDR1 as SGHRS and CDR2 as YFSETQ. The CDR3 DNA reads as TGCGCCAGCAGCTTGAGGGACCGAGGGGATGAGCAGTTCTTC. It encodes CASSLRDRGDEQFF.

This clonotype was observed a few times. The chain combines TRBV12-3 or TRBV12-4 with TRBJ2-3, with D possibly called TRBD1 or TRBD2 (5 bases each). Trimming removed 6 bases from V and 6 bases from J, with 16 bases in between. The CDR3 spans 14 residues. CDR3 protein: CASSPRTGADTQYF. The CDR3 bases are TGTGCCAGCAGCCCCAGGACCGGGGCGGATACGCAGTATTTT.

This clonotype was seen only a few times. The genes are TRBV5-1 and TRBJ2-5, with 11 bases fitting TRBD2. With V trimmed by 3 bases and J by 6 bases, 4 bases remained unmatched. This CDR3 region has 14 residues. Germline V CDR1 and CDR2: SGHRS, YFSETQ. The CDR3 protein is CASSSLAGEKTQYF. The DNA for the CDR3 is TGCGCCAGCAGCTCACTAGCGGGGGAAAAGACCCAGTACTTC. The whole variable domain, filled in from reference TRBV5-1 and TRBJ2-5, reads KAGVTQTPRYLIKTRGQQVTLSCSPISGHRSVSWYQQTPGQGLQFLFEYFSETQRNKGNFPGRFSGRQFSNSRSEMNVSTLELGDSALYLCASSSLAGEKTQYFGPGTRLLVL.

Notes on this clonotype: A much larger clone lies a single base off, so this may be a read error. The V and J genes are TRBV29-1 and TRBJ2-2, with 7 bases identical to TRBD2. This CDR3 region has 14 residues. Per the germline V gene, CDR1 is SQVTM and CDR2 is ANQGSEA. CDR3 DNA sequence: TGCAGCGTTGAAGATGGGAGGGGAACCGGGGGGCTGTTTTTT. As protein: CSVEDGRGTGGLFF.

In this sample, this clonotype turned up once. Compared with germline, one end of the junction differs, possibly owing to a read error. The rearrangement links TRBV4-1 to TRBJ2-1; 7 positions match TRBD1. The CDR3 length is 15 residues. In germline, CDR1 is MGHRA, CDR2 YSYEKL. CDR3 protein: CASGQGRGFNNEQLF. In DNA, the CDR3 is TGCGCCAGCGGCCAAGGCAGGGGGTTTAACAATGAGCAGCTCTTC.

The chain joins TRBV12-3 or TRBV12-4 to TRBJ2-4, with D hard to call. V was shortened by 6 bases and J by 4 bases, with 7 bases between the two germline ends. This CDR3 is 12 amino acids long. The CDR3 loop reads CASSSKKNIQYF. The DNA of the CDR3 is TGTGCCAGCAGCTCCAAGAAAAACATTCAGTACTTC.

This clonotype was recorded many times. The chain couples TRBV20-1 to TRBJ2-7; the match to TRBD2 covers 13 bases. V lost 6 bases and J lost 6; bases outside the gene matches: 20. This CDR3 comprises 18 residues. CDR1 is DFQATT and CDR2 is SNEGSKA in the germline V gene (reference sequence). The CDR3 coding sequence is TGCAGTGCAAGGGACTTCGGACTAGCGGGGGAGGGAAGGGCCGAGCAGTACTTC. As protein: CSARDFGLAGEGRAEQYF.

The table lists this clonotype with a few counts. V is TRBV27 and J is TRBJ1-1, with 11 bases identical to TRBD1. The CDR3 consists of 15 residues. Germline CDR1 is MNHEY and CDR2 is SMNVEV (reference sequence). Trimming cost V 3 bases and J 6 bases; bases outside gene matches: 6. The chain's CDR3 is CASSFTGTGGAEAFF. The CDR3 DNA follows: TGTGCCAGCAGTTTCACCGGGACAGGGGGAGCTGAAGCTTTCTTT.

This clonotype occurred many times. Here the CDR3 reads CASSVGSSPTQYF. The CDR3 nucleotides read TGTGCCAGCAGTGTTGGCAGCTCACCGACCCAGTACTTC. V and J are TRBV6-1 and TRBJ2-5, with D unresolved. This CDR3 contains 13 residues. CDR1 and CDR2 from the germline V gene are MNHNS and SASEGT. With 4 bases removed from V and 7 bases from J, the gap between germline ends came to 13 bases.